This T cell receptor (beta chain) was recovered during a study of human T cells and chemical hapten exposure. TCRdb called the RACE reads again in MiXCR, with one record for every CDR3 protein. The data contain under 200,000 distinct CDR3 sequences, 25% to 35% of them singletons. Regarding time point: pre-sensitization, week 0. Treatment meaning: therapeutic diphenylcyclopropenone sensitization with weekly scalp DPC. CDR3 length equals 13 residues. V was trimmed by 4 bases and J by 6 bases, leaving 14 bases between them. CDR1 and CDR2 from the germline V gene are SQVTM and ANQGSEA. This clonotype was seen a handful of times.

The chain recombines TRBV29-1 with TRBJ2-3; weak D call: TRBD2 (6 bases). This TCR came from a woman aged 25 to 39 with alopecia areata. Some clones in this sample may be carry-over from other donors' samples. The sequencing here drew on whole blood, taken in connection with sensitization to the hapten diphenylcyclopropenone (DPC). The CDR3, as DNA: TGCAGCGTTGTCTCAGCGGGTGGTGATACGCAGTATTTT. It specifies CSVVSAGGDTQYF.